These 26 T cell receptor beta chains were sequenced from one sample in a study of blood T cell repertoires in COVID-19. Method: immunoSEQ multiplex PCR; TCRdb's copy keeps in-frame clones and lacks some. The sample contains roughly 36,000 clones, more than 80% of which appear only once. The sequencing sample was made of peripheral blood. Receptor source: a man aged 60 to 75 with acute or convalescent COVID-19.

V usage is TRBV11-2 and J usage is TRBJ2-5, with D tentatively TRBD1 (5 bases). Germline CDR1 and CDR2: SGHAT and FQNNGV. Trimming removed 0 bases at V and 1 base at J, with 9 bases between. The CDR3 is made up of 15 amino acids. The CDR3 protein is CASSLDRQPQETQYF. The CDR3 coding sequence is TGTGCCAGCAGCTTAGATCGACAGCCCCAAGAGACCCAGTACTTC.

This chain links TRBV30 with TRBJ2-1; perhaps TRBD1 as D (5 bases). The V and J ends lost 0 bases and 10 bases respectively, with 13 bases between them. From germline, CDR1 is GTSNPN and CDR2 SVGIG (reference sequence). CDR3 length: 13 residues. This CDR3 is CAWSVQGVEEQFF. As DNA, the CDR3 is TGTGCCTGGAGTGTACAAGGGGTCGAGGAGCAGTTCTTC.

This clone turned up a few times. The chain couples TRBV10-2 to TRBJ2-3; 11 positions agree with TRBD2. The CDR3 is 15 amino acids. V lost 7 bases, J lost 2 bases, and 5 bases stayed unmatched. Germline-derived CDR1 and CDR2 are WSHSY and SAAADI. CDR3 coding DNA: TGCGCCAGCACCACTAGCGGGGGAATCACAGATACGCAGTATTTT. Translation: CASTTSGGITDTQYF.

The chain has TRBV9 and TRBJ1-3, with D perhaps matching TRBD1 (6 bases). CDR3 length equals 16 residues. V lost 2 bases, J lost 1 base, and 13 bases lay in between. Germline assignment: CDR1 SGDLS and CDR2 YYNGEE. The DNA of the CDR3 is TGTGCCAGCAGCGTCACAGGGAGCCCGTCTGGAAACACCATATATTTT. Its protein product is CASSVTGSPSGNTIYF.

Comment on this clone: A junction end diverges from the germline sequence, so it may reflect a read error. The J gene is TRBJ2-2, the V gene TRBV30; tentative D call: TRBD2 (5 bases). The CDR3 is made up of 11 amino acids. The germline V gene has CDR1 GTSNPN and CDR2 SVGIG (reference sequence). The CDR3 sequence: CAGRRTGELFF. CDR3 in DNA: TGTGCCGGGAGACGGACCGGGGAGCTGTTTTTT.

The gene calls are TRBV7-6 and TRBJ2-7; possibly TRBD1 for D (6 bases). Germline values: CDR1 SGHVS, CDR2 FNYEAQ. This CDR3 is built from 15 residues. Trimming cost V 5 bases and J 2 bases, with 16 bases left between them. The CDR3 coding sequence is TGTGCCAGCAGCCTGGCGGACAGCCAGGCCTACGAGCAGTACTTC. This sequence encodes CASSLADSQAYEQYF. Based on the CDR3 plus reference TRBV7-6 and TRBJ2-7, the full variable domain is GAGVSQSPRYKVTKRGQDVALRCDPISGHVSLYWYRQALGQGPEFLTYFNYEAQQDKSGLPNDRFSAERPEGSISTLTIQRTEQRDSAMYRCASSLADSQAYEQYFGPGTRLTVT.

The chain employs TRBV10-3 and TRBJ2-3; 9 nucleotides match TRBD2. Germline V CDR1 and CDR2: ENHRY, SYGVKD. Unmatched junction bases numbered 5, after V lost 8 bases and J lost 2 bases. This CDR3 contains 14 residues. The chain's CDR3 is CAILSGGNTDTQYF. The DNA for the CDR3 is TGTGCCATCCTCAGCGGGGGGAACACAGATACGCAGTATTTT.

The rearrangement uses TRBV10-3 and TRBJ1-6; D remains ambiguous. V lost 4 bases and J 14 bases, leaving 12 bases between the germline ends. The CDR3 length is 12 residues. The V gene's germline CDR1 is ENHRY and CDR2 SYGVKD. The CDR3 region is CAISGGSEALHF. The CDR3 DNA reads as TGTGCCATCAGTGGAGGCAGCGAGGCCCTCCACTTT.

CDR3 DNA sequence: TGTGCCAGCAGCTTAAAGAGGGGGACTGAAGCTTTCTTT. This gives the protein CASSLKRGTEAFF. V usage is TRBV7-3 and J usage is TRBJ1-1, with D tentatively TRBD1 (6 bases). Trimming took off 1 base at V and 5 bases at J, with 8 bases between the two ends. The CDR3 covers 13 residues. From germline, CDR1 is SGHTA and CDR2 FQGTGA.

This clone has a single count. This chain connects TRBV6-1 to TRBJ2-7, with TRBD1 matching 7 bases. Looked up from germline, CDR1 is MNHNS and CDR2 is SASEGT. V trimming: 2 bases; J trimming: 5 bases; junction bases outside the gene matches: 15. The CDR3 length is 17 residues. The CDR3 DNA follows: TGTGCCAGCAGTGAAATAAGGGGGCGCTCTTTGCTAAACGAGCAGTACTTC. This codes for CASSEIRGRSLLNEQYF.

This chain links TRBV5-6 with TRBJ2-2; D may be TRBD1 (7 bases). Germline V lookup: CDR1 SGHDT, CDR2 YYEEEE. Trimming took 4 bases from V and 2 from J, leaving 21 bases between them. The CDR3 sequence is 18 residues long. This CDR3 reads CASSMYAPGGPNTGELFF. The CDR3 DNA reads TGTGCCAGCAGCATGTATGCCCCAGGGGGGCCCAACACCGGGGAGCTGTTTTTT.

The J gene is TRBJ2-2, the V gene TRBV6-5, with D possibly TRBD1 on 5 matching bases. The CDR3 contains 15 residues. Trimming stripped 6 bases from V and 5 bases from J, with 16 bases between. Germline V gene lookup returns CDR1 MNHEY and CDR2 SVGAGI. CDR3 DNA: TGTGCCAGCAGACCGGGCGTGGGGCTAACCGGGGAGCTGTTTTTT. Its protein product is CASRPGVGLTGELFF.

This clone was counted between two and nine times. This chain uses TRBV5-1 with TRBJ1-3, with TRBD1 matching over 10 bases. V gave up 4 bases and J gave up 8 bases; unmatched junction bases: 6. Germline V lookup: CDR1 SGHRS, CDR2 YFSETQ. The CDR3 sequence is 14 residues long. The CDR3, as DNA: TGCGCCAGCAGCCGACAGGGGGCCGGAGACACCATATATTTT. Translated: CASSRQGAGDTIYF. The variable domain in full, with the rest retrieved from reference TRBV5-1 and TRBJ1-3, is KAGVTQTPRYLIKTRGQQVTLSCSPISGHRSVSWYQQTPGQGLQFLFEYFSETQRNKGNFPGRFSGRQFSNSRSEMNVSTLELGDSALYLCASSRQGAGDTIYFGEGSWLTVV.

This CDR3 is CASSQVAGRSYEQYF. The CDR3 nucleotides are TGTGCCAGCAGCCAAGTGGCGGGCCGCTCCTACGAGCAGTACTTC. The J gene is TRBJ2-7, the V gene TRBV3-1 (or the pseudogene TRBV3-2); a weak D match, TRBD2 (5 bases). CDR3 size: 15 residues. From germline, CDR1 is LGHDT and CDR2 YNNKEL (reference sequence). V dropped 1 base and J dropped 0 bases, with 10 bases sitting between them.

The V call is TRBV5-1, the J call TRBJ1-1; D is undetermined. V was clipped by 5 bases and J by 2 bases, with 13 bases between them. The CDR3 loop spans 14 amino acids. Germline V gene lookup returns CDR1 SGHRS and CDR2 YFSETQ. Written as DNA, the CDR3 is TGCGCCAGCAGATCCTACGCGGGTAACACTGAAGCTTTCTTT. Protein product: CASRSYAGNTEAFF.

In nucleotides, the CDR3 is TGTGCCAGCAGCTTAGGGACAGCCCTAGCCAAAAACATTCAGTACTTC. It yields the protein CASSLGTALAKNIQYF. V gene TRBV7-2 combines with J gene TRBJ2-4; a possible D gene is TRBD1 (6 bases). CDR1 and CDR2 from the germline V gene are SGHTA and FQGNSA. The CDR3 consists of 16 residues. V was shortened by 1 base and J by 0 bases, with 10 bases between the two germline ends. Looking up the rest from reference TRBV7-2 and TRBJ2-4 gives the full variable domain: GAGVSQSPSNKVTEKGKDVELRCDPISGHTALYWYRQSLGQGLEFLIYFQGNSAPDKSGLPSDRFSAERTGGSVSTLTIQRTQQEDSAVYLCASSLGTALAKNIQYFGAGTRLSVL.

This clone was seen just once. This chain connects TRBV6-5 to TRBJ2-1; TRBD2 matches 7 bases. This CDR3 is built from 15 residues. The trim removed 4 bases at V and 4 bases at J, leaving 7 bases unmatched. Germline V lookup: CDR1 MNHEY, CDR2 SVGAGI. The CDR3, as DNA: TGTGCCAGCAGTTCCCCAACGGGGGGTTACAATGAGCAGTTCTTC. Amino acid sequence: CASSSPTGGYNEQFF.

In this sample, this clone turned up once. This chain joins TRBV28 and TRBJ1-2; D not resolved. In germline, CDR1 is MDHEN, CDR2 SYDVKM. The CDR3 consists of 12 residues. V lost 6 bases to trimming and J lost 10 bases, with 15 bases between them. Written as DNA, the CDR3 is TGTGCCAGCAGGGCCAGCGGGCTGACCTACACCTTC. Translation: CASRASGLTYTF.

The gene calls are TRBV27 and TRBJ1-6; weak D call: TRBD1 (6 bases). The CDR3 loop spans 14 amino acids. Germline values: CDR1 MNHEY, CDR2 SMNVEV (reference sequence). V shed 7 bases and J shed 9 bases, with 16 bases lying between them. The CDR3 nucleotides are TGTGCCAGCACCAAACAGGGTTCGAGTTCACCCCTCCACTTT. Translating it yields CASTKQGSSSPLHF.

CDR3 DNA sequence: TGTGCCAGCAGCAAAGAGGGACTAGCGATCGAGTCCGGGGAGCTGTTTTTT. It codes for CASSKEGLAIESGELFF. J is TRBJ2-2 and V is TRBV7-6, with TRBD2 matching over 10 bases. Germline values: CDR1 SGHVS, CDR2 FNYEAQ. This CDR3 contains 17 residues. V lost 5 bases and J lost 6; bases outside the gene matches: 12.

The chain couples TRBV27 to TRBJ1-2; TRBD1 is a possible D gene (6 bases). The ends were cut back, 5 bases at V and 8 bases at J, with 21 bases in the middle. The germline gives CDR1 MNHEY, CDR2 SMNVEV (reference sequence). The CDR3 consists of 15 residues. CDR3 region: CASSEGTDSLGGYTF. For the CDR3, the DNA is TGTGCCAGCAGTGAGGGCACGGACAGCTTGGGGGGCTACACCTTC.

The gene calls are TRBV4-3 and TRBJ2-2; D is unclear. CDR1 and CDR2 from the germline V gene are LGHNA and YSLEER. The CDR3 has 15 amino acids. V was shortened by 4 bases and J by 3 bases, with 12 bases between the two germline ends. CDR3 in DNA: TGCGCCAGCAGCCTCGAGGCCGCCGACACCGGGGAGCTGTTTTTT. As protein: CASSLEAADTGELFF.

This clone was recorded once. This chain connects TRBV7-2 to TRBJ2-3; possible D gene TRBD2, 7 bases. The CDR3 extends over 15 amino acids. Germline V lookup: CDR1 SGHTA, CDR2 FQGNSA. The V gene lost 5 bases and the J gene lost 2 bases, with 14 bases spanning the gap. CDR3 in DNA: TGTGCCAGCAGCGACCGGGGGGCTCCCACAGATACGCAGTATTTT. It yields the protein CASSDRGAPTDTQYF.

The chain carries TRBV29-1 and TRBJ2-7; 10 bases are shared with TRBD1. The germline V gene encodes CDR1 SQVTM and CDR2 ANQGSEA. CDR3 length: 14 amino acids. V lost 7 bases to trimming and J lost 3 bases; unmatched junction nucleotides: 9. CDR3 nucleotides: TGCAGCGCACTACCCGGGACAGGGGACTACGAGCAGTACTTC. Translating gives CSALPGTGDYEQYF.

This chain uses TRBV28 with TRBJ1-1; the D gene is possibly TRBD1 (6 bases). The CDR3 covers 15 residues. Germline V gene sequence: CDR1 MDHEN, CDR2 SYDVKM. V lost 5 bases and J 3 bases, leaving 16 bases between the germline ends. The CDR3 DNA sequence: TGTGCCAGCAGTCCGTCTTTACAGGGTGACACTGAAGCTTTCTTT. It specifies CASSPSLQGDTEAFF.

V gene TRBV5-1 combines with J gene TRBJ1-5; 7 bases align to TRBD1. Germline V gives CDR1 SGHRS, CDR2 YFSETQ. J gave up 4 bases and V 4 bases, and 5 bases lay outside the gene matches. The CDR3 covers 14 residues. CDR3 region: CASSPMTGNQPQHF. CDR3 in DNA: TGCGCCAGCAGCCCAATGACAGGGAATCAGCCCCAGCATTTT.